These 30 T cell receptor beta chains originate from one sample sequenced in a study of T cells expressing NK-cell markers. TCRdb derives one entry per CDR3 protein from the 5' RACE reads, leaving out DNA. The table lists about 440,000 distinct CDR3 sequences. The sequenced sample consisted of blood T cells: a sorted CD56 or NKG2C T cell subset, CD4+ or CD8+ T cells, or bulk PBMC T cells (not recorded which). Receptors originate from a woman between 18 and 75 years old in good health.

This chain uses TRBV5-6 with TRBJ2-1; no DNA is available, so the TRBD2 call from TCRdb remains unchecked. This CDR3 is built from 15 residues. The V gene's germline CDR1 is SGHDT and CDR2 YYEEEE. The CDR3 reads CASSLIASESNEQFF.

V usage is TRBV7-2 and J usage is TRBJ2-1; TCRdb gives TRBD1 as the D gene, but with no DNA this cannot be confirmed. The CDR3 totals 15 residues. Germline-derived CDR1 and CDR2 are SGHTA and FQGNSA. This CDR3 reads CASRSDRDTYNEQFF.

The chain couples TRBV5-1 to TRBJ2-5. Germline V gene lookup returns CDR1 SGHRS and CDR2 YFSETQ. The CDR3 contains 14 residues. CDR3: CASSLGNARETQYF.

This chain links TRBV7-3 with TRBJ2-5; TCRdb names TRBD2, which stays unverified in the absence of DNA. CDR3 length: 16 residues. Germline V gene sequence: CDR1 SGHTA, CDR2 FQGTGA. The CDR3 loop reads CASSRSGGREGETQYF.

CDR3 sequence: CSARPTGTGGKHNSPLHF. V gene TRBV20-1 combines with J gene TRBJ1-6; TCRdb indicates TRBD1, and absent DNA this call remains unverified. There are 18 residues in the CDR3. Germline assignment: CDR1 DFQATT and CDR2 SNEGSKA (reference sequence).

The chain uses TRBV25-1 and TRBJ2-1. Germline V gene sequence: CDR1 MGHDK, CDR2 SYGVNS. This CDR3 is 14 amino acids long. CDR3 sequence reads: CASTEERCYNEQFF.

The chain recombines TRBV7-9 with TRBJ1-1; TCRdb selects TRBD1, and the lack of DNA leaves this call unchecked. This CDR3 is 12 amino acids long. Germline CDR1 SEHNR, CDR2 FQNEAQ (reference sequence). CDR3 region: CASRPTGIEAFF.

The V call is TRBV20-1, the J call TRBJ2-1; there is no DNA to check the TCRdb D call of TRBD2. The CDR3 consists of 13 residues. Germline-derived CDR1 and CDR2 are DFQATT and SNEGSKA (reference sequence). CDR3 amino acids: CSPGTSGTNEQFF.

The chain recombines TRBV18 with TRBJ1-4; TCRdb calls TRBD1, which cannot be checked without DNA. Germline V gene sequence: CDR1 KGHSH, CDR2 LQKENI. This CDR3 has 18 residues. The CDR3 spells CASSSRRQGALTNEKLFF.

V is TRBV7-9 and J is TRBJ2-7; TCRdb lists TRBD1, though no DNA is available to test this call. CDR1 is SEHNR, CDR2 FQNEAQ, per germline (reference sequence). CDR3 size: 15 residues. The CDR3 here is CASSSRAGELREQYF.

The V gene is TRBV12-3 or TRBV12-4, the J gene TRBJ1-1; TCRdb's D call, TRBD1, is unchecked because there is no DNA. The CDR3 contains 14 residues. The CDR3 loop is CASSPRGARTEAFF.

This CDR3 is CASRTSGHYEQYF. The chain uses TRBV27 and TRBJ2-7; the D gene TCRdb calls, TRBD2, cannot be checked with no DNA. The CDR3 has 13 residues. Germline V CDR1 and CDR2: MNHEY, SMNVEV (reference sequence).

This chain's CDR3 is CASSQYPGPMNSPLHF. The rearrangement links TRBV3-1 to TRBJ1-6; TCRdb picks TRBD1, but there is no DNA to check that call. The length of the CDR3 is 16 residues. Germline V gene lookup returns CDR1 LGHDT and CDR2 YNNKEL (reference sequence).

The genes are TRBV7-2 and TRBJ1-6; TCRdb picks TRBD1, but there is no DNA to check that call. The CDR3 has 14 residues. Per the germline V gene, CDR1 is SGHTA and CDR2 is FQGNSA. The CDR3 is CASTPTGAYSPLHF.

This chain uses TRBV28 with TRBJ2-7; there is no DNA to check the TCRdb D call of TRBD2. The CDR3 has 14 amino acids. Germline CDR1 reads MDHEN; CDR2 reads SYDVKM. The CDR3 sequence: CASSLEGLAIEQYF. The full variable domain, rest sourced from reference TRBV28 and TRBJ2-7, is DVKVTQSSRYLVKRTGEKVFLECVQDMDHENMFWYRQDPGLGLRLIYFSYDVKMKEKGDIPEGYSVSREKKERFSLILESASTNQTSMYLCASSLEGLAIEQYFGPGTRLTVT.

The V call is TRBV18, the J call TRBJ2-3; the D call of TRBD2 rests on TCRdb alone, since no DNA is present to check it. CDR1 is KGHSH and CDR2 is LQKENI in the germline V gene. The CDR3 totals 17 residues. This CDR3 is CASSPLRTSGSTDTQYF.

This chain uses TRBV14 with TRBJ2-2. The CDR3 has 14 residues. From germline, CDR1 is SGHDN and CDR2 FVKESK. The CDR3 is CASSQVRGAGELFF.

CDR3 amino acids: CASSSNRLRSGEQYF. V is TRBV7-2 and J is TRBJ2-7; TCRdb picks TRBD1, but there is no DNA to check that call. Germline-derived CDR1 and CDR2 are SGHTA and FQGNSA. This CDR3 is built from 15 residues.

The chain links TRBV12-3 or TRBV12-4 to TRBJ1-2; TCRdb returns TRBD1, unconfirmable since there is no DNA. This CDR3 contains 13 residues. CDR3 loop: CASRGGTGDGYTF.

The chain recombines TRBV12-3 or TRBV12-4 with TRBJ1-2; there is no DNA to check the TCRdb D call of TRBD1. This CDR3 is 11 amino acids long. The CDR3 reads CASGTIYGYTF.

J is TRBJ2-1 and V is TRBV15; there is no DNA to check the TCRdb D call of TRBD2. Germline V gives CDR1 LNHNV, CDR2 YYDKDF (reference sequence). This CDR3 comprises 16 residues. The CDR3 here is CATSRVVSGGFDEQFF.

The chain uses TRBV18 and TRBJ2-1; TCRdb designates TRBD2, a call that cannot be tested without DNA. This CDR3 spans 14 amino acids. Germline V CDR1 and CDR2: KGHSH, LQKENI. The CDR3 loop is CASSPTSGINEQFF.

The chain joins TRBV6-5 to TRBJ2-7; with no DNA, the TCRdb D assignment of TRBD1 cannot be verified. Germline V gene lookup returns CDR1 MNHEY and CDR2 SVGAGI. CDR3 size: 15 residues. The CDR3 is CASSSNDREGYEQYF.

The chain employs TRBV3-1 and TRBJ1-1; TCRdb's assignment of TRBD1 cannot be checked, as there is no DNA. The CDR3 is 16 residues long. CDR1 and CDR2 from the germline V gene are LGHDT and YNNKEL (reference sequence). CDR3 protein: CASSQGEGTGDTEAFF.

This rearrangement joins TRBV5-1 to TRBJ1-2; absent DNA, TCRdb's TRBD1 call cannot be checked. The CDR3 is 16 amino acids. In germline, CDR1 is SGHRS, CDR2 YFSETQ. CDR3 sequence: CASSLGQTGGSDGYTF. The full variable domain, its missing parts supplied by reference TRBV5-1 and TRBJ1-2, is KAGVTQTPRYLIKTRGQQVTLSCSPISGHRSVSWYQQTPGQGLQFLFEYFSETQRNKGNFPGRFSGRQFSNSRSEMNVSTLELGDSALYLCASSLGQTGGSDGYTFGSGTRLTVV.

The genes are TRBV19 and TRBJ2-1. The germline CDR1 and CDR2 sequences are LNHDA and SQIVND (reference sequence). The CDR3 sequence is 11 residues long. This chain's CDR3 is CASRVNGEQFF.

The chain couples TRBV4-1 to TRBJ2-1; TCRdb selects TRBD1, and the lack of DNA leaves this call unchecked. The germline CDR1 and CDR2 sequences are MGHRA and YSYEKL. The CDR3 is 13 residues long. The CDR3 protein is CASSRQDRGEQFF.

J is TRBJ2-5 and V is TRBV12-3 or TRBV12-4; TCRdb proposes TRBD1, but this gene call is untestable without DNA. CDR3 length: 13 amino acids. The CDR3 protein is CASSSPPGETQYF.

The gene calls are TRBV5-1 and TRBJ1-1. The CDR3 extends over 14 amino acids. From germline, CDR1 is SGHRS and CDR2 YFSETQ. CDR3 loop: CASSLVEGNTEAFF.

CDR3 region: CASSLLRGGEQFF. The V call is TRBV12-3 or TRBV12-4, the J call TRBJ2-1. This CDR3 comprises 13 residues.